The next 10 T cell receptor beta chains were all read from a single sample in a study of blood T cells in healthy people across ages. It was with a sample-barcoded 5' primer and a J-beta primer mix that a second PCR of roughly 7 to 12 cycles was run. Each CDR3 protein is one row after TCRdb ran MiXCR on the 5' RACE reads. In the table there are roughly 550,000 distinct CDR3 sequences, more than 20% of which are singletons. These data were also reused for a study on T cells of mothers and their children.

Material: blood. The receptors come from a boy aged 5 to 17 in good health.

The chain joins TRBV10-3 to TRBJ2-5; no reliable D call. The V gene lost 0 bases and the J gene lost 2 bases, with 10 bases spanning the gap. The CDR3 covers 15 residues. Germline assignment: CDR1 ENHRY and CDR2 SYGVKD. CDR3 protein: CAISESARVQETQYF. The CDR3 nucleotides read TGTGCCATCAGTGAGTCGGCCCGGGTTCAAGAGACCCAGTACTTC.

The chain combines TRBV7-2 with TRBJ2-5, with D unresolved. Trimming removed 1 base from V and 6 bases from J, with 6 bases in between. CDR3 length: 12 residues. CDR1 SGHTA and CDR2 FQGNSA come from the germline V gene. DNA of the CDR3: TGTGCCAGCAGCTTAGAGGGAAAGACCCAGTACTTC. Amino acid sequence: CASSLEGKTQYF.

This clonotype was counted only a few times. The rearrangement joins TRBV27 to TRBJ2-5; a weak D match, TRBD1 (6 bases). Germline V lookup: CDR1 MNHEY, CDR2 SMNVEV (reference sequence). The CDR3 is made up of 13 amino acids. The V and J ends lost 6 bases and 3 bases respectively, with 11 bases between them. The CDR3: CASSLRQEETQYF. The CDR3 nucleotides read TGTGCCAGCAGCCTACGACAGGAAGAGACCCAGTACTTC.

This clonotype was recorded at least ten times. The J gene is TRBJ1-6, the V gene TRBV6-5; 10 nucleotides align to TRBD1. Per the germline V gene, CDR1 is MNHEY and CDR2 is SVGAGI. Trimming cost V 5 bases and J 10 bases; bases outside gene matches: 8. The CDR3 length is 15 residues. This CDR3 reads CASSPTGTGESPLHF. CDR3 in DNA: TGTGCCAGCAGTCCAACCGGGACAGGGGAATCACCCCTCCACTTT.

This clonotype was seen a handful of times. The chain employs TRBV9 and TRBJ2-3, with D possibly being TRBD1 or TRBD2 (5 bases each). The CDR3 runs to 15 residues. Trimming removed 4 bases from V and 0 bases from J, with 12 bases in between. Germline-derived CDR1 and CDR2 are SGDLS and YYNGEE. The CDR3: CASSPWGSSTDTQYF. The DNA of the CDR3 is TGTGCCAGCAGCCCCTGGGGGTCTAGCACAGATACGCAGTATTTT.

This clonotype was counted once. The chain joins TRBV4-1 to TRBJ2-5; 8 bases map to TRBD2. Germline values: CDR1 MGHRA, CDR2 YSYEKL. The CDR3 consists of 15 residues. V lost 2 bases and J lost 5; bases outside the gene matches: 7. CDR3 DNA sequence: TGCGCCAGCAGCCAAATTGCAGCGGGGGTGGAGACCCAGTACTTC. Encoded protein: CASSQIAAGVETQYF.

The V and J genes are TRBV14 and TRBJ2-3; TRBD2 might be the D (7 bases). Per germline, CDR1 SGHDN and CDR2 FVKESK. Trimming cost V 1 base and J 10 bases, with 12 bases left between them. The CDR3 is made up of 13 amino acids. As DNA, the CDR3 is TGTGCCAGCAGCCAAGTCCGGGGGGCCGCGCAGTATTTT. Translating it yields CASSQVRGAAQYF. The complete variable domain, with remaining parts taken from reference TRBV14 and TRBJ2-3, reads EAGVTQFPSHSVIEKGQTVTLRCDPISGHDNLYWYRRVMGKEIKFLLHFVKESKQDESGMPNNRFLAERTGGTYSTLKVQPAELEDSGVYFCASSQVRGAAQYFGPGTRLTVL.

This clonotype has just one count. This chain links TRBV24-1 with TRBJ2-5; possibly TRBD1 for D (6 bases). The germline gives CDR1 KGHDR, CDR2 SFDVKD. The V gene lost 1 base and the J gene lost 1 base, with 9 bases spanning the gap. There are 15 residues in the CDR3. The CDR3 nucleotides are TGTGCCACCAGTGATTTCTCACAGGGCCAAGAGACCCAGTACTTC. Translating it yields CATSDFSQGQETQYF.

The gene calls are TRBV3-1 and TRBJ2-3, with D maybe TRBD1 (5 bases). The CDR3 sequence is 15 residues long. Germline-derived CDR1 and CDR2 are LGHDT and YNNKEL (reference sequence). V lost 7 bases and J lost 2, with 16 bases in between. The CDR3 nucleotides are TGTGCCAGCACTCGAAGGGGTTTGAACACAGATACGCAGTATTTT. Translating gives CASTRRGLNTDTQYF.

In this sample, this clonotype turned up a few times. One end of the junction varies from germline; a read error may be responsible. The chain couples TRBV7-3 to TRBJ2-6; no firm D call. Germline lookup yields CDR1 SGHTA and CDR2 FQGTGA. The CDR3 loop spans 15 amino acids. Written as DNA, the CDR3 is TGTGCTAGCAGCTTGAGCAGCTCTGGGGCCAACGTCCTGACTTTC. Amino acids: CASSLSSSGANVLTF.